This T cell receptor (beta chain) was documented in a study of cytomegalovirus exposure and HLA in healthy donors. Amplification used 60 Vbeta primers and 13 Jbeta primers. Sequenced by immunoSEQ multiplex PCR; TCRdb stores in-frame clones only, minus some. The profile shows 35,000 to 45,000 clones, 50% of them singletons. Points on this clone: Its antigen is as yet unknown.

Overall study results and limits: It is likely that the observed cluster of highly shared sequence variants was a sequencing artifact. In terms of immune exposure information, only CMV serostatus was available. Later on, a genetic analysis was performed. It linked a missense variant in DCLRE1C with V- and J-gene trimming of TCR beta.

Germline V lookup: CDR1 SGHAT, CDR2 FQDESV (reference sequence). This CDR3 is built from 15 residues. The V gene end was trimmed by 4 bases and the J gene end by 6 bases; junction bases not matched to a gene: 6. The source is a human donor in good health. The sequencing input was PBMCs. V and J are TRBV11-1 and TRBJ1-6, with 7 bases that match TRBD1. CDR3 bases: TGTGCCAGCAGCTCCCTCAGGGGGACTAATTCACCCCTCCACTTT. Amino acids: CASSSLRGTNSPLHF.